A selection of T cell receptor beta chains follows, all from one sample in a study of T cell changes during pregnancy in multiple sclerosis. Clones were read by immunoSEQ multiplex PCR, and TCRdb kept only the in-frame ones, dropping some. In the table there are around 40,000 clones, 90% to 95% of which are singletons. Specimen: CD4+ T cells from peripheral blood mononuclear cells, collected before pregnancy. The source is a female donor with multiple sclerosis, enrolled in a pregnancy study. Each CDR3 is given with its conserved first and last residue. Fields, in order: clone size, V gene, J gene, D gene, CDR3 protein, CDR3 DNA. The D gene is left open where the match is weak. Only part of the rows carry a size: once, few, many, or a class if the clone is expanded.

clone size: -
V gene: TRBV7-9
J gene: TRBJ1-1
D gene: TRBD1
CDR3 protein: CASSALTTGGQVFFTEAFF
CDR3 DNA: TGTGCCAGCAGCGCTTTAACGACAGGGGGCCAAGTCTTTTTCACTGAAGCTTTCTTT

clone size: -
V gene: TRBV19
J gene: TRBJ1-4
D gene: -
CDR3 protein: CASSTPGLEKLFF
CDR3 DNA: TGTGCCAGTAGTACACCAGGACTGGAAAAACTGTTTTTT

clone size: once
V gene: TRBV7-2
J gene: TRBJ1-1
D gene: TRBD1
CDR3 protein: CASSTGRGLTEAFF
CDR3 DNA: TGTGCCAGCAGTACCGGGAGGGGGCTCACTGAAGCTTTCTTT

clone size: -
V gene: TRBV7-2
J gene: TRBJ2-3
D gene: -
CDR3 protein: CASSLLWGGVADTQYF
CDR3 DNA: TGTGCCAGCAGCTTACTCTGGGGGGGCGTGGCAGATACGCAGTATTTT

clone size: -
V gene: TRBV9
J gene: TRBJ2-5
D gene: TRBD2
CDR3 protein: CASSVASSGGAQETQYF
CDR3 DNA: TGTGCCAGCAGCGTCGCCTCTAGCGGGGGGGCCCAAGAGACCCAGTACTTC

clone size: -
V gene: TRBV9
J gene: TRBJ1-2
D gene: TRBD1
CDR3 protein: CASSVGTGGPNYGYTF
CDR3 DNA: TGTGCCAGCAGCGTTGGGACAGGGGGACCGAACTATGGCTACACCTTC

clone size: -
V gene: TRBV6-5
J gene: TRBJ1-1
D gene: -
CDR3 protein: CASNRRTPINTEAFF
CDR3 DNA: TGTGCCAGCAATCGCCGGACACCTATTAACACTGAAGCTTTCTTT

clone size: -
V gene: TRBV6-5
J gene: TRBJ1-2
D gene: TRBD1
CDR3 protein: CASSYGAGGNGYTF
CDR3 DNA: TGTGCCAGCAGTTACGGGGCAGGGGGCAATGGCTACACCTTC

clone size: once
V gene: TRBV18
J gene: TRBJ1-1
D gene: -
CDR3 protein: CASSLFQGLEGTEAFF
CDR3 DNA: TGTGCCAGCTCACTGTTCCAGGGCTTGGAGGGCACTGAAGCTTTCTTT

clone size: -
V gene: TRBV4-1
J gene: TRBJ1-2
D gene: -
CDR3 protein: CASSQVPQNYGYTF
CDR3 DNA: TGCGCCAGCAGCCAAGTCCCCCAGAACTATGGCTACACCTTC

clone size: -
V gene: TRBV5-6
J gene: TRBJ1-3
D gene: -
CDR3 protein: CATEWGGSSGNTIYF
CDR3 DNA: TGTGCCACCGAATGGGGGGGGAGCTCTGGAAACACCATATATTTT

clone size: -
V gene: TRBV19
J gene: TRBJ1-1
D gene: TRBD1
CDR3 protein: CASSFQQGEAFF
CDR3 DNA: TGTGCCAGTAGTTTTCAACAGGGGGAAGCTTTCTTT

clone size: -
V gene: TRBV7-2
J gene: TRBJ2-4
D gene: -
CDR3 protein: CASSLGGRRDIQYF
CDR3 DNA: TGTGCCAGCAGCTTAGGGGGGCGGCGGGACATTCAGTACTTC

clone size: medium-sized
V gene: TRBV11-3
J gene: TRBJ2-5
D gene: TRBD1
CDR3 protein: CASSRDSQETQYF
CDR3 DNA: TGTGCCAGCAGTCGGGACAGTCAAGAGACCCAGTACTTC

clone size: -
V gene: TRBV14
J gene: TRBJ1-1
D gene: -
CDR3 protein: CASSDTGLPKAFF
CDR3 DNA: TGTGCCAGCAGCGACACAGGTTTGCCTAAAGCTTTCTTT